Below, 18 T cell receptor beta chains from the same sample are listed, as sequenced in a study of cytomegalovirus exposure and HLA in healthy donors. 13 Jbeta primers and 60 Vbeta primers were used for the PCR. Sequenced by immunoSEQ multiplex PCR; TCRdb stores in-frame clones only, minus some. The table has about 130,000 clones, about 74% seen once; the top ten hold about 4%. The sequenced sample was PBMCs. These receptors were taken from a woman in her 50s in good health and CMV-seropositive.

Here the CDR3 DNA reads TGTGCCAGCAGTGATTTTCCCGGGGGGGACAGGGGCAGCAATGAGCAGTTCTTC. It is translated as CASSDFPGGDRGSNEQFF. The rearrangement joins TRBV25-1 to TRBJ2-1; TRBD1 matches 10 bases. Germline lookup yields CDR1 MGHDK and CDR2 SYGVNS. J lost 6 bases, V lost 3 bases, and 14 bases had no gene match. This CDR3 is 18 amino acids long.

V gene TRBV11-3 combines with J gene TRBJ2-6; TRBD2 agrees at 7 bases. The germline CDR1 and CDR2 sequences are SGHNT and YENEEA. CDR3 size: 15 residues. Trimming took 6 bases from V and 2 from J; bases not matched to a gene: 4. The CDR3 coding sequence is TGTGCCAGCAGTCCGGGGGGTACTGGGGCCAACGTCCTGACTTTC. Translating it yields CASSPGGTGANVLTF.

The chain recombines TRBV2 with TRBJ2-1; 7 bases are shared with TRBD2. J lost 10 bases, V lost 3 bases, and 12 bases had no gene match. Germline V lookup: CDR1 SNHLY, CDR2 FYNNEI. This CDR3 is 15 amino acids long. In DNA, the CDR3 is TGTGCCAGCAGTGATAGCGGGCCACGCTGGGGAGAGCAGTTCTTC. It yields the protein CASSDSGPRWGEQFF.

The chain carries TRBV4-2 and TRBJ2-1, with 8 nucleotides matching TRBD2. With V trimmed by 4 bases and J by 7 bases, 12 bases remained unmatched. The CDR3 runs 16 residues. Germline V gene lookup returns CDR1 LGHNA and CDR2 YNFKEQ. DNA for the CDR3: TGTGCCAGCAGCCCCCTGACTAGCGCGGCCCTTAATGAGCAGTTCTTC. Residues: CASSPLTSAALNEQFF.

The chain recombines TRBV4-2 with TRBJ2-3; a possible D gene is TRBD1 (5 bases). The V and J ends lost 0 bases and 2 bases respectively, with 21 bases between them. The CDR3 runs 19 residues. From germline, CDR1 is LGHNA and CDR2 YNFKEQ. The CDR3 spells CASSQDSGASLLVTDTQYF. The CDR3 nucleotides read TGTGCCAGCAGCCAAGATAGTGGGGCTAGTCTCCTTGTCACAGATACGCAGTATTTT.

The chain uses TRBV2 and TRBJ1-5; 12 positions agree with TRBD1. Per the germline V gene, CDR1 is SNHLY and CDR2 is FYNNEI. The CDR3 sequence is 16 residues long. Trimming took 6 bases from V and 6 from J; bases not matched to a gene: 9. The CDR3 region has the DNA TGTGCCAGCAGGCAAACGGGACAGGGGGCGGGTCAGCCCCAGCATTTT. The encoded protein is CASRQTGQGAGQPQHF.

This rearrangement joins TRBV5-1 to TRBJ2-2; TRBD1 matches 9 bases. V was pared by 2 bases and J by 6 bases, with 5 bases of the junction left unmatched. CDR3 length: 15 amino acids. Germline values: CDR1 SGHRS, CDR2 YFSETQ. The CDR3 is CASSFRDRVSGELFF. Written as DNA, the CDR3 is TGCGCCAGCAGCTTCCGGGACAGGGTCTCCGGGGAGCTGTTTTTT.

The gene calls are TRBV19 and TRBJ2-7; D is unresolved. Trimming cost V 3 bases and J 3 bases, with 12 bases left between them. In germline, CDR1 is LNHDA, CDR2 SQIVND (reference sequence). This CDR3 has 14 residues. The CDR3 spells CASSISGRNYEQYF. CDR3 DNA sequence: TGTGCCAGTAGTATCTCTGGCAGGAACTACGAGCAGTACTTC.

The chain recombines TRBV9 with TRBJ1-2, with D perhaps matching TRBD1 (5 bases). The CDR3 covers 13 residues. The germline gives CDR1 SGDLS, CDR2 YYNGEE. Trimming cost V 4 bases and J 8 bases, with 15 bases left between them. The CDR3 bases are TGTGCCAGCAGCCTTAATCAGGGTGTAGGCTACACCTTC. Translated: CASSLNQGVGYTF. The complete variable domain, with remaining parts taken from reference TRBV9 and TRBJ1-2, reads DSGVTQTPKHLITATGQRVTLRCSPRSGDLSVYWYQQSLDQGLQFLIQYYNGEERAKGNILERFSAQQFPDLHSELNLSSLELGDSALYFCASSLNQGVGYTFGSGTRLTVV.

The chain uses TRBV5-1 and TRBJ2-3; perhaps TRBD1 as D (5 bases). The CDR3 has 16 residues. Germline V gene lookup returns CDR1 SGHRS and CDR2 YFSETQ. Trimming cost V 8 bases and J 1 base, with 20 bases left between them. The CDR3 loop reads CASTLKWGRGTDTQYF. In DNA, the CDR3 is TGCGCCAGTACACTAAAGTGGGGCCGGGGCACAGATACGCAGTATTTT.

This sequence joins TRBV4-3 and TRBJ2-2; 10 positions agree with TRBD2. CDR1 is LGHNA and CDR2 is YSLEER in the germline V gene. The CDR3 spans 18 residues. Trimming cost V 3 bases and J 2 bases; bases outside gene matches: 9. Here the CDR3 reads CASSQEIGLAVNTGELFF. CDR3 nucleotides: TGCGCCAGCAGCCAGGAAATCGGACTAGCGGTAAACACCGGGGAGCTGTTTTTT.

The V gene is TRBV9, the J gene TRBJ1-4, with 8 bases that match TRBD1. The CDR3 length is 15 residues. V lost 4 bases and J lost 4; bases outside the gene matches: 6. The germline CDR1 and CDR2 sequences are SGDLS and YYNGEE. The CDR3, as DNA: TGTGCCAGCAGCACTCGGACAGGGATTAATGAAAAACTGTTTTTT. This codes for CASSTRTGINEKLFF.

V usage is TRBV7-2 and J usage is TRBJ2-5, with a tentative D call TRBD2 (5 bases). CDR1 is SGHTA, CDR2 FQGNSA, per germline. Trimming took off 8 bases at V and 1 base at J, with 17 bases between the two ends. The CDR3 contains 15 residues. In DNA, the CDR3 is TGTGCCAGCGTCCCCAGGAGGATTGGCCAAGAGACCCAGTACTTC. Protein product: CASVPRRIGQETQYF.

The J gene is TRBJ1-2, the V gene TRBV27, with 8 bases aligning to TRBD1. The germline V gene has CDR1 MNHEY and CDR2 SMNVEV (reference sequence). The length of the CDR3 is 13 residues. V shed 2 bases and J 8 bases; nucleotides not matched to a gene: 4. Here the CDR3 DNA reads TGTGCCAGCAGTTTAGCGACAGGGGCCGGCTACACCTTC. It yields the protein CASSLATGAGYTF.

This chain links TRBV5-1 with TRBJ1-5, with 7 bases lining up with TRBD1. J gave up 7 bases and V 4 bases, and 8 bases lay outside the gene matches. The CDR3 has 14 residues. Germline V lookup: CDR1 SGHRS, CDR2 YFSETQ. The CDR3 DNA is TGCGCCAGCAGCCCTGGAGGGGGCGACCAGCCCCAGCATTTT. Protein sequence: CASSPGGGDQPQHF.

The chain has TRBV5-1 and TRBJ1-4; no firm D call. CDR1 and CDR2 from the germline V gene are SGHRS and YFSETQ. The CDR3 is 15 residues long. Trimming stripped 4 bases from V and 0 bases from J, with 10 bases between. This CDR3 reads CASSVEQTTNEKLFF. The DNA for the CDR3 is TGCGCCAGCAGCGTCGAACAGACAACTAATGAAAAACTGTTTTTT.

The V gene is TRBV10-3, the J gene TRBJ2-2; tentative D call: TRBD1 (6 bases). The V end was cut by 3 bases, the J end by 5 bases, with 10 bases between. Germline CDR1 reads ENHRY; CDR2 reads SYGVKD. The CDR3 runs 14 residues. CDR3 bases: TGTGCCATCAGTGAAACAGGGCGGACCGGGGAGCTGTTTTTT. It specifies CAISETGRTGELFF.

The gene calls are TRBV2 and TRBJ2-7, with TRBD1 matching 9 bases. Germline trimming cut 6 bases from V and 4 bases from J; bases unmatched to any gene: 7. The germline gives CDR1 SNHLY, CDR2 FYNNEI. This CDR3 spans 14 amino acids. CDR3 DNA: TGTGCCAGCAGGACAGGGGGTAGTGTTTACGAGCAGTACTTC. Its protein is CASRTGGSVYEQYF.